The T cell receptor (beta chain) under discussion was sequenced for a study of graft-versus-host responses after intestinal transplantation. Lymphocytes from graft epithelium and lamina propria were isolated. This CDR3 is 10 amino acids long. With V trimmed by 8 bases and J by 11 bases, 4 bases remained unmatched. Germline V CDR1 and CDR2: MNHNY, SVGAGI (reference sequence). Assay: immunoSEQ multiplex PCR; the TCRdb copy retains only in-frame clones and omits some. The data contain approximately 10,000 clones, approximately 86% of them singletons. V gene TRBV6-6 combines with J gene TRBJ2-7; 9 nucleotides align to TRBD1. The material sequenced was ileum tissue, taken around 760 days after intestinal transplantation. This clonotype was sampled from a human patient who received an intestinal transplant, so some T cells may come from the graft donor. The CDR3 coding sequence is TGTGCCAGCCGCCGGGACAGGGAGTACTTC. As protein: CASRRDREYF.